This is a list of T cell receptor beta chains from one sample in a study of response to subunit inactivated influenza vaccine. Using its own MiXCR run on the RT-PCR reads, TCRdb lists one record per CDR3 protein. The sample holds hundreds of thousands of distinct CDR3 sequences; 15% to 20% are singletons and the top ten take 9.5% to 13%. The material sequenced was PBMCs from blood, taken around 5 days after vaccination. These receptor sequences come from a man in his fifties or sixties who received an inactivated influenza vaccine. Each CDR3 is given with its conserved first and last residue. D genes are given only for firm matches. The size field is filled for only some rows; it gives once, few, many or a size class.

V gene	J gene	D gene	clone size	CDR3 protein	CDR3 DNA
TRBV24-1	TRBJ2-2	TRBD1	NA	CATSDLRDRGNTGELFF	TGTGCCACCAGTGATTTGAGGGACAGGGGAAACACCGGGGAGCTGTTTTTT
TRBV5-1	TRBJ2-3	NA	NA	CASTPAVLGDTQYF	TGCGCCAGCACGCCAGCGGTCCTAGGAGATACGCAGTATTTT
TRBV5-6	TRBJ2-2	TRBD1	NA	CASSAGTGIVTGELFF	TGTGCCAGCAGCGCGGGGACAGGGATTGTCACCGGGGAGCTGTTTTTT
TRBV5-1	TRBJ2-1	NA	NA	CASSLGGSGNEQFF	TGCGCCAGCAGCTTGGGTGGTAGCGGAAATGAGCAGTTCTTC
TRBV7-9	TRBJ2-1	NA	few	CASSPGVKEQFF	TGTGCCAGCAGCCCCGGGGTAAAGGAGCAGTTCTTC
TRBV20-1	TRBJ2-7	NA	NA	CSANRVSYEQYF	TGCAGTGCTAACAGGGTTTCCTACGAGCAGTACTTC
TRBV24-1	TRBJ2-3	TRBD2	NA	CATRSSGLTDTQYF	TGTGCCACCAGGTCTAGCGGGCTCACAGATACGCAGTATTTT
TRBV18	TRBJ1-2	NA	few	CASSPRIDRRANYGYTF	TGTGCCAGCTCACCACGAATAGACAGGAGAGCTAACTATGGCTACACCTTC
TRBV24-1	TRBJ2-5	TRBD1	few	CATSDSGTGGGETQYF	TGTGCCACCAGTGATTCCGGGACAGGTGGGGGAGAGACCCAGTACTTC
TRBV9	TRBJ2-7	TRBD2	NA	CASSVGKRESEQYF	TGTGCCAGCAGCGTAGGGAAGCGGGAGTCCGAGCAGTACTTC
TRBV30	TRBJ1-5	TRBD1	few	CAWSGQGNGQPQHF	TGTGCCTGGAGCGGACAGGGGAACGGGCAGCCCCAGCATTTT
TRBV5-5	TRBJ1-6	NA	few	CASSPAPSYNSPLHF	TGTGCCAGCAGCCCGGCGCCCTCGTATAATTCACCCCTCCACTTT
TRBV5-1	TRBJ2-5	NA	NA	CASSLGHGGGTQYF	TGCGCCAGCAGCTTGGGCCACGGGGGAGGGACCCAGTACTTC
TRBV12-3/TRBV12-4	TRBJ2-2	NA	NA	CASSSPIGTGELFF	TGTGCCAGCAGTTCCCCTATAGGGACCGGGGAGCTGTTTTTT
TRBV28	TRBJ2-7	TRBD2	many	CASSSYSGRPDEQYF	TGTGCCAGCAGTTCTTATAGCGGGAGACCCGACGAGCAGTACTTC
TRBV20-1	TRBJ2-7	NA	few	CSARKPQRHQVSYEQYF	TGCAGTGCTAGAAAACCCCAACGACATCAGGTTTCCTACGAGCAGTACTTC
TRBV6-1	TRBJ2-7	TRBD2	many	CASSPHLWSGSAEQYF	TGTGCCAGCAGTCCTCATCTGTGGAGCGGGAGCGCCGAGCAGTACTTC
TRBV20-1	TRBJ2-7	TRBD2	NA	CSARVGGRIGEQYF	TGCAGTGCTAGAGTCGGCGGGAGGATTGGCGAGCAGTACTTC
TRBV20-1	TRBJ2-7	NA	few	CSARDLPGAYEQYF	TGCAGTGCTAGAGATCTTCCAGGGGCATACGAGCAGTACTTC
TRBV24-1	TRBJ2-3	TRBD2	once	CATSDPSGVNTDTQYF	TGTGCCACCAGTGACCCGAGCGGGGTAAACACAGATACGCAGTATTTT
TRBV29-1	TRBJ2-5	TRBD1	many	CSVEQARDRGTRF	TGCAGCGTTGAACAGGCCCGGGACAGAGGGACGCGGTTC
TRBV20-1	TRBJ2-4	NA	few	CSGLEGPLRKNIQYF	TGCAGTGGACTGGAGGGCCCTCTAAGGAAAAACATTCAGTACTTC
TRBV4-2	TRBJ2-3	NA	few	CASSQDRLGQGADTQYF	TGTGCCAGCAGCCAAGATCGATTGGGCCAGGGTGCAGATACGCAGTATTTT
TRBV11-2	TRBJ1-5	TRBD1	few	CASSWTGGTQPQHF	TGTGCCAGCAGTTGGACAGGGGGGACTCAGCCCCAGCATTTT
TRBV12-3/TRBV12-4	TRBJ2-5	NA	many	CASSRPLVQETQYF	TGTGCCAGCAGCCGCCCTTTGGTACAAGAGACCCAGTACTTC
TRBV18	TRBJ2-1	TRBD2	NA	CASSPLAGGPNEQFF	TGTGCCAGCTCACCACTAGCGGGAGGGCCGAATGAGCAGTTCTTC
TRBV7-2	TRBJ1-1	NA	many	CASSSAMNTEAFF	TGTGCCAGCAGCTCAGCCATGAACACTGAAGCTTTCTTT
TRBV6-2/TRBV6-3	TRBJ2-7	NA	NA	CASSRYHGYEQYF	TGTGCCAGCAGCCGGTACCATGGATACGAGCAGTACTTC
TRBV30	TRBJ2-2	NA	NA	CAWSSSAGANGELFF	TGTGCCTGGAGTTCCTCAGCAGGGGCTAACGGGGAGCTGTTTTTT
TRBV5-5	TRBJ1-1	TRBD1	NA	CASSSRQGLAEAFF	TGTGCCAGCAGCTCCAGACAGGGTTTGGCTGAAGCTTTCTTT
TRBV7-8	TRBJ2-3	NA	few	CASSYETGSGTQYF	TGTGCCAGCAGCTACGAGACAGGTTCTGGGACGCAGTATTTT
TRBV7-9	TRBJ2-2	NA	few	CASSLETRTGELFF	TGTGCCAGCAGCTTAGAGACGAGGACCGGGGAGCTGTTTTTT
TRBV7-2	TRBJ1-2	TRBD1	NA	CASNKPGTGEYGYTF	TGTGCCAGCAACAAACCCGGGACAGGGGAATATGGCTACACCTTC
TRBV28	TRBJ2-2	NA	NA	CASSPLTHSGSGELFF	TGTGCCAGCAGTCCGTTGACCCACTCGGGGTCCGGGGAGCTGTTTTTT
TRBV10-3	TRBJ1-1	NA	NA	CATHPQGLGTEAFF	TGTGCCACCCACCCACAGGGCCTTGGGACTGAAGCTTTCTTT
TRBV12-3/TRBV12-4	TRBJ2-3	NA	NA	CASTLLGGVDTQYF	TGTGCCAGCACCCTACTGGGGGGTGTGGATACGCAGTATTTT
TRBV7-2	TRBJ2-1	NA	few	CASSFPGTNEQFF	TGTGCCAGCAGCTTTCCAGGCACCAATGAGCAGTTCTTC
TRBV20-1	TRBJ1-1	TRBD1	NA	CSARDRPSTEAFF	TGCAGTGCTAGGGACAGGCCGAGCACTGAAGCTTTCTTT
TRBV24-1	TRBJ2-4	TRBD1	many	CATSDSAGGPQLAKNIQYF	TGTGCCACCAGTGATTCGGCAGGGGGCCCCCAACTAGCCAAAAACATTCAGTACTTC
TRBV3-1	TRBJ1-6	NA	NA	CASSPYVQGLHNSPLHF	TGTGCCAGCAGCCCATACGTACAGGGTTTGCATAATTCACCCCTCCACTTT
TRBV29-1	TRBJ2-7	NA	few	CSVGGTNDYEQYF	TGCAGCGTTGGCGGGACAAATGACTACGAGCAGTACTTC
TRBV7-6	TRBJ2-3	TRBD2	few	CASSLLAGAVTDTQYF	TGTGCCAGCAGCTTACTAGCGGGGGCGGTCACAGATACGCAGTATTTT
TRBV12-3/TRBV12-4	TRBJ2-7	NA	NA	CASSLASARGPYEQYF	TGTGCCAGCAGTTTAGCGTCCGCCAGGGGACCCTACGAGCAGTACTTC
TRBV30	TRBJ2-5	NA	NA	CAWTKGGRETQYF	TGTGCCTGGACGAAGGGGGGACGAGAGACCCAGTACTTC
TRBV15	TRBJ1-6	TRBD1	few	CATSRDRWSYNSPLHF	TGTGCCACCAGCCGGGACAGGTGGTCCTATAATTCACCCCTCCACTTT
TRBV28	TRBJ2-5	NA	NA	CASTNPGEQTQYF	TGTGCCAGCACCAATCCGGGGGAGCAGACCCAGTACTTC
TRBV27	TRBJ2-1	TRBD2	many	CASSFGTKPYNEQFF	TGTGCCAGCAGTTTCGGGACTAAGCCTTACAATGAGCAGTTCTTC
TRBV6-5	TRBJ2-7	NA	NA	CASSYGRYSSYEQYF	TGTGCCAGCAGTTACGGCAGATATAGCTCCTACGAGCAGTACTTC
TRBV29-1	TRBJ2-3	NA	NA	CSVRSSQRGTDTQYF	TGCAGCGTTCGTTCGAGCCAGCGGGGCACAGATACGCAGTATTTT
TRBV20-1	TRBJ1-6	NA	NA	CSASKPSGRTDSPLHF	TGCAGTGCTTCGAAACCATCGGGACGGACGGATTCACCCCTCCACTTT
TRBV20-1	TRBJ2-5	TRBD2	NA	CSARSGGGVMETQYF	TGCAGTGCTAGGTCCGGCGGGGGGGTTATGGAGACCCAGTACTTC
TRBV6-2/TRBV6-3	TRBJ2-3	TRBD2	NA	CASERTSGGTDTQYF	TGTGCCAGCGAAAGGACTAGCGGGGGCACAGATACGCAGTATTTT